The next 12 T cell receptor beta chains were all read from a single sample in a study of cytomegalovirus exposure and HLA in healthy donors. Only in-frame clones appear in the TCRdb table, and some are missing; sequencing was by immunoSEQ multiplex PCR. The table includes fewer than 200,000 clones, 85% detected once. The material sequenced was PBMCs. The source is a man younger than 35 in good health and CMV-seropositive.

The rearrangement uses TRBV7-9 and TRBJ1-2; 8 bases map to TRBD1. V was clipped by 4 bases and J by 4 bases; unmatched bases: 8. CDR3 length: 15 amino acids. From germline, CDR1 is SEHNR and CDR2 FQNEAQ (reference sequence). CDR3 sequence: CASSSSGGAGYGYTF. The CDR3 DNA reads TGTGCCAGCAGCTCTTCAGGGGGCGCAGGCTATGGCTACACCTTC.

The chain is built from TRBV6-1 and TRBJ1-2; D gene uncertain. The germline gives CDR1 MNHNS, CDR2 SASEGT. Trimming removed 3 bases from V and 5 bases from J, with 4 bases in between. The CDR3 runs to 11 residues. In DNA, the CDR3 is TGTGCCAGCAGTGACTATTATGGCTACACCTTC. Translation: CASSDYYGYTF.

This clone is a singleton in its sample. The chain recombines TRBV27 with TRBJ1-5, with 7 nucleotides matching TRBD1. V shed 1 base and J 4 bases; nucleotides not matched to a gene: 10. This CDR3 has 17 residues. The germline gives CDR1 MNHEY, CDR2 SMNVEV (reference sequence). The CDR3 DNA is TGTGCCAGCAGTTTATATTCACGTCCACAGGGGAATCAGCCCCAGCATTTT. Protein product: CASSLYSRPQGNQPQHF.

The chain uses TRBV9 and TRBJ2-3, with 10 nucleotides matching TRBD2. J was trimmed by 2 bases and V by 0 bases; bases with no gene match: 3. Germline V lookup: CDR1 SGDLS, CDR2 YYNGEE. The length of the CDR3 is 16 residues. CDR3 in amino acids: CASSVGLAGPTDTQYF. The CDR3 DNA sequence: TGTGCCAGCAGCGTAGGACTAGCGGGTCCCACAGATACGCAGTATTTT.

V usage is TRBV18 and J usage is TRBJ2-5; 13 nucleotides line up with TRBD2. The V gene's germline CDR1 is KGHSH and CDR2 LQKENI. The V gene end was trimmed by 1 base and the J gene end by 4 bases; junction bases not matched to a gene: 3. The CDR3 length is 16 residues. Here the CDR3 reads CASSPLGTSGIETQYF. For the CDR3, the DNA is TGTGCCAGCTCACCACTGGGGACTAGCGGGATAGAGACCCAGTACTTC.

This chain joins TRBV6-5 and TRBJ1-1; D is possibly TRBD1 (6 bases). CDR1 and CDR2 from the germline V gene are MNHEY and SVGAGI. V gave up 2 bases and J gave up 4 bases, with 11 bases separating them. The CDR3 sequence is 14 residues long. The CDR3 reads CASSYGARGTEAFF. For the CDR3, the DNA is TGTGCCAGCAGTTACGGCGCCAGGGGCACTGAAGCTTTCTTT.

The chain couples TRBV28 to TRBJ1-1, with TRBD1 matching 7 bases. Germline V gene sequence: CDR1 MDHEN, CDR2 SYDVKM. V dropped 4 bases and J dropped 1; count of bases not matched to a gene: 6. This CDR3 has 15 residues. The CDR3 DNA reads TGTGCCAGCAGTTCTCAAGGACAGGCGAACACTGAAGCTTTCTTT. Residues: CASSSQGQANTEAFF.

The chain has TRBV29-1 and TRBJ2-7; TRBD1 aligns across 8 bases. The V gene's germline CDR1 is SQVTM and CDR2 ANQGSEA. Trimming removed 7 bases from V and 3 bases from J; junction bases left unmatched: 8. CDR3 length: 13 amino acids. CDR3 in DNA: TGCAGCGAGTCCCGACAGGGGAGCTACGAGCAGTACTTC. Protein sequence: CSESRQGSYEQYF.

The V and J genes are TRBV28 and TRBJ1-1, with TRBD1 matching 8 bases. The CDR3 loop spans 13 amino acids. CDR1 is MDHEN, CDR2 SYDVKM, per germline. Losses at the gene ends were 5 bases for V and 6 bases for J; bases not matched to a gene: 5. The DNA of the CDR3 is TGTGCCAGCAGTCCAGGGGGCAGGTCTGAAGCTTTCTTT. Protein: CASSPGGRSEAFF.

CDR3: CASSLHDRSMETQYF. The CDR3 DNA reads as TGTGCCAGCAGTCTCCACGACAGGTCGATGGAGACCCAGTACTTC. The chain joins TRBV6-5 to TRBJ2-5; possible D gene TRBD1, 6 bases. CDR1 is MNHEY and CDR2 is SVGAGI in the germline V gene. V lost 5 bases to trimming and J lost 5 bases, with 18 bases between them. The CDR3 is 15 residues long.

This clone has just a few counts. The sample contains more than one DNA sequence encoding this CDR3. This chain joins TRBV15 and TRBJ2-5; no definite D call. The CDR3 covers 12 residues. Trimming removed 0 bases from V and 5 bases from J, with 4 bases in between. The germline CDR1 and CDR2 sequences are LNHNV and YYDKDF (reference sequence). CDR3 region: CATSRDRETQYF. The CDR3 DNA reads as TGTGCCACCAGCAGAGATCGGGAGACCCAGTACTTC.

The chain combines TRBV9 with TRBJ2-1; D might be TRBD2 (6 bases). Trimming cost V 4 bases and J 9 bases, with 23 bases left between them. The length of the CDR3 is 16 residues. Germline lookup yields CDR1 SGDLS and CDR2 YYNGEE. Here the CDR3 DNA reads TGTGCCAGCAGCTCTCAAGGGGTAGCGGCCCCGAGTGAGCAGTTCTTC. Its translation is CASSSQGVAAPSEQFF.